This T cell receptor beta chain was captured by sequencing in a study of human T cells and chemical hapten exposure. Study-wide results and caveats: No change in TCRs above 1 in 1000 frequency was produced by DPC sensitization.

It was unfractionated whole blood from which total RNA was extracted. This CDR3 is built from 14 residues. V gave up 8 bases and J gave up 6 bases; unmatched junction bases: 8. The germline gives CDR1 SGHRS, CDR2 YFSETQ. The sample holds a few counts of this clonotype. Its antigen remains unidentified. TCRdb independently ran MiXCR on the 5' RACE reads; one entry per CDR3 protein. The sample has tens of thousands of distinct CDR3 sequences; about 8.4% are singletons. This sequence was found in a male donor in good health. The chain has TRBV5-1 and TRBJ2-3, with 11 bases lining up with TRBD2. CDR3 bases: TGCGCCAGTCGCAATAGCGGGGGGGCGGATACGCAGTATTTT. It codes for CASRNSGGADTQYF. Full variable domain (rest looked up from reference TRBV5-1 and TRBJ2-3): KAGVTQTPRYLIKTRGQQVTLSCSPISGHRSVSWYQQTPGQGLQFLFEYFSETQRNKGNFPGRFSGRQFSNSRSEMNVSTLELGDSALYLCASRNSGGADTQYFGPGTRLTVL.